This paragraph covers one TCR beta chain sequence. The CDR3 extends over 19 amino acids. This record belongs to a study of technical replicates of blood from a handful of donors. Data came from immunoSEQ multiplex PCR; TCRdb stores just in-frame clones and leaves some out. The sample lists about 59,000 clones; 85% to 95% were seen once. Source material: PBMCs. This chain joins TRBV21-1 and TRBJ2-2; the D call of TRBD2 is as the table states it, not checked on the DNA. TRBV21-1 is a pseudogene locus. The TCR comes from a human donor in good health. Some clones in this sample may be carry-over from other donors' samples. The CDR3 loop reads CASSKEEREGLFNTGELFF. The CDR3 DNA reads TGTGCCAGCAGCAAAGAGGAGCGGGAGGGCCTTTTTAACACCGGGGAGCTGTTTTTT.